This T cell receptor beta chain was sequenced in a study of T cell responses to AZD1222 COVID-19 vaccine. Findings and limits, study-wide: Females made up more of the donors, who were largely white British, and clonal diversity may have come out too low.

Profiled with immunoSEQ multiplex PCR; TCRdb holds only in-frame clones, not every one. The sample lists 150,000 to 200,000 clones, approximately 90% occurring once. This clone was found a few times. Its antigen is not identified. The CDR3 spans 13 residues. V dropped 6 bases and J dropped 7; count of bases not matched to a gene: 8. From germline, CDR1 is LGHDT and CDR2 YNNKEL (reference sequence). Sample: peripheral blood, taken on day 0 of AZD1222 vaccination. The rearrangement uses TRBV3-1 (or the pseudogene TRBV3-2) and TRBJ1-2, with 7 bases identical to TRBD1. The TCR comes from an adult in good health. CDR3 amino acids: CASRPGQEGGYTF. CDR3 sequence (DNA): TGTGCCAGCAGACCAGGACAGGAGGGTGGCTACACCTTC.